Listed here are 12 T cell receptor beta chains from one sample, sequenced in a study of T cell responses to AZD1222 COVID-19 vaccine. Produced via immunoSEQ multiplex PCR; TCRdb's table is partial and in-frame only. The top ten clones hold 1.6% of a sample with roughly 180,000 clones, around 94% of them seen once. Specimen: peripheral blood, collected 28 days after the second AZD1222 dose. The receptors derive from an adult who received the AZD1222 COVID-19 vaccine.

The chain links TRBV3-1 (or the pseudogene TRBV3-2) to TRBJ2-5; TRBD1 aligns across 7 bases. V lost 6 bases, J lost 5 bases, and 3 bases stayed unmatched. This CDR3 contains 12 residues. Germline CDR1 LGHDT, CDR2 YNNKEL (reference sequence). Written as DNA, the CDR3 is TGTGCCAGCAGACTACAGGGGGAGACCCAGTACTTC. Protein: CASRLQGETQYF.

The chain has TRBV19 and TRBJ2-3; 10 nucleotides align to TRBD1. Trimming at V came to 10 bases and at J to 2 bases, leaving 12 bases not matched to a gene. Germline lookup yields CDR1 LNHDA and CDR2 SQIVND (reference sequence). The CDR3 spans 16 residues. CDR3 bases: TGTGCCACCGCCGCGGGGACAGGGGTACTCACAGATACGCAGTATTTT. Translation: CATAAGTGVLTDTQYF.

This clone was picked up one time. V gene TRBV10-3 combines with J gene TRBJ2-1; unclear D gene. The CDR3 consists of 11 residues. V lost 6 bases and J lost 5, with 5 bases in between. Germline lookup yields CDR1 ENHRY and CDR2 SYGVKD. CDR3 residues: CAISPDNEQFF. In DNA, the CDR3 is TGTGCCATCAGCCCAGACAATGAGCAGTTCTTC.

The chain has TRBV27 and TRBJ1-5; TRBD1 might be the D (6 bases). V lost 1 base and J lost 6, with 10 bases in between. The germline V gene encodes CDR1 MNHEY and CDR2 SMNVEV (reference sequence). This CDR3 has 14 amino acids. CDR3 coding DNA: TGTGCCAGCAGTTTATTAACAGGGAGTCAGCCCCAGCATTTT. Residues: CASSLLTGSQPQHF.

This sequence joins TRBV23-1 and TRBJ1-3; 7 bases match TRBD1. TRBV23-1 is an ORF, with its function uncertain. V gave up 7 bases and J gave up 2 bases; unmatched junction bases: 11. The CDR3 has 16 amino acids. The CDR3 loop reads CASNLVYTGAGNTIYF. DNA of the CDR3: TGCGCCAGCAATCTCGTTTATACAGGGGCTGGAAACACCATATATTTT.

This rearrangement joins TRBV19 to TRBJ2-7; D remains unclear. The germline V gene has CDR1 LNHDA and CDR2 SQIVND (reference sequence). The CDR3 is 14 residues long. V dropped 3 bases and J dropped 3 bases, with 12 bases sitting between them. The DNA for the CDR3 is TGTGCCAGTAGTATGGTGGCCGCTGTCTACGAGCAGTACTTC. Translation: CASSMVAAVYEQYF.

This rearrangement joins TRBV4-1 to TRBJ2-7; D is tentatively TRBD1 or TRBD2 (5 bases each). Trimming left V 0 bases short and J 6 bases short, with 15 bases between. The CDR3 contains 15 residues. Germline CDR1 MGHRA, CDR2 YSYEKL. The CDR3 nucleotides are TGCGCCAGCAGCCAAGATGAGAGGGGTTCGGGCGAGCAGTACTTC. Translated: CASSQDERGSGEQYF.

The chain couples TRBV27 to TRBJ2-7; possibly TRBD1 for D (5 bases). Germline V CDR1 and CDR2: MNHEY, SMNVEV (reference sequence). V lost 3 bases to trimming and J lost 3 bases, with 9 bases between them. The CDR3 contains 13 residues. The CDR3 nucleotides are TGTGCCAGCAGTTTTGCCAGGGACTACGAGCAGTACTTC. It yields the protein CASSFARDYEQYF.

The chain's CDR3 is CASSPRWGLDTEAFF. CDR3 DNA sequence: TGCGCCAGCAGCCCCCGGTGGGGGTTAGACACTGAAGCTTTCTTT. The gene calls are TRBV5-1 and TRBJ1-1; D perhaps matches TRBD1 (5 bases). V lost 4 bases and J lost 3, with 16 bases in between. The CDR3 loop spans 15 amino acids. Per the germline V gene, CDR1 is SGHRS and CDR2 is YFSETQ.

The chain uses TRBV19 and TRBJ2-2; a possible D gene is TRBD2 (5 bases). Germline V gives CDR1 LNHDA, CDR2 SQIVND (reference sequence). There are 14 residues in the CDR3. Between the trimmed V and J ends, which lost 3 bases and 3 bases, there was a span of 8 bases. DNA for the CDR3: TGTGCCAGTAGTATGGACTCTCACACCGGGGAGCTGTTTTTT. It translates to CASSMDSHTGELFF.

The chain has TRBV7-2 and TRBJ1-1; no clear D. The CDR3 loop spans 14 amino acids. V was shortened by 1 base and J by 7 bases, with 13 bases between the two germline ends. Germline lookup yields CDR1 SGHTA and CDR2 FQGNSA. CDR3 DNA: TGTGCCAGCAGCTTAGAAACGGGGTGGGGTGAAGCTTTCTTT. It is translated as CASSLETGWGEAFF.

This clone was seen more than once but under ten times. V gene TRBV3-1 (or the pseudogene TRBV3-2) combines with J gene TRBJ1-2; 8 bases are shared with TRBD1. The CDR3 has 16 residues. With 0 bases clipped from V and 4 bases from J, the junction kept 7 bases outside the gene matches. The germline V gene encodes CDR1 LGHDT and CDR2 YNNKEL (reference sequence). CDR3 loop: CASSQEADRVRYGYTF. The DNA for the CDR3 is TGTGCCAGCAGCCAAGAAGCGGACAGGGTCCGCTATGGCTACACCTTC.